The present TCR beta chain was sequenced within a study of OX40 agonist ivuxolimab in advanced cancers. Study details: In this trial design, patients received ivuxolimab intravenously at 0.01 to 10 mg/kg every 2 weeks. The dose-escalation cohort was about 86% male, with a mean age of 60 years, ranging roughly 20 to 90.

Repertoires were generated with immunoSEQ multiplex PCR, while TCRdb's copy carries only in-frame clones and drops some. This table has some 80,000 clones, 84% appearing once. Trimming took 4 bases from V and 4 from J, leaving 19 bases between them. The germline V gene encodes CDR1 SGHAT and CDR2 FQDESV (reference sequence). CDR3 size: 16 residues. The input for sequencing was CD4+ or CD8+ T cells sorted from blood, taken in a trial of the OX40 agonist ivuxolimab. This TCR derives from an adult with an advanced solid tumor such as melanoma, head and neck, liver or kidney cancer. This chain connects TRBV11-1 to TRBJ1-1; D gene uncertain. The CDR3 loop reads CASSSSRSRVGTEAFF. The CDR3 DNA sequence: TGTGCCAGCAGCTCCTCGCGGTCTCGAGTGGGCACTGAAGCTTTCTTT.